This T cell receptor (beta chain) stems from a study of identical twins. A note on this clonotype: What it binds is unknown.

TCRdb used MiXCR to reprocess the 5' RACE reads, holding one entry per CDR3 protein. The repertoire has some 210,000 distinct CDR3 sequences, around 15% of them found once; the top ten carry 35% to 50%. V was shortened by 3 bases and J by 5 bases, with 25 bases between the two germline ends. Germline V gene data show CDR1 as SGHVS and CDR2 as FQNEAQ. This CDR3 contains 18 residues. Study observations and caveats: Out-of-frame TCR alpha sharing observed in monozygotic twins exceeded model estimates.

Another study also made use of these data, one on T cells expressing NK-cell markers. That publication notes: One observes that, in a handful of donors, these clonotypes were also the leading ones within the CD3+CD56-NKG2C+ fraction.

This receptor was obtained from a woman between 18 and 30 years old in good health. The sample comprised CD8+ T cells sorted from blood. The chain carries TRBV7-8 and TRBJ1-2; no firm D call. The CDR3 DNA reads as TGTGCCAGCAGCTTCTTGGCGGGCTGGGGAAGATTCCTATATGGCTACACCTTC. It codes for CASSFLAGWGRFLYGYTF.